The source of this T cell receptor beta chain is a study of T cell responses to AZD1222 COVID-19 vaccine. Produced via immunoSEQ multiplex PCR; TCRdb's table is partial and in-frame only. The sample lists under 200,000 clones; 85% to 90% were seen once. Of note for this clone: Its antigen is currently unknown.

Points from the study as a whole: Increased Spike-specific TCR breadth and depth were observed after two AZD1222 doses. Females made up more of the donors, who were largely white British, and clonal diversity may have come out too low.

Trimming cost V 3 bases and J 6 bases, with 7 bases left between them. The CDR3 extends over 12 amino acids. CDR1 and CDR2 (germline): MNHEY, SVGEGT. This rearrangement joins TRBV6-2 or TRBV6-3 to TRBJ2-3, with unresolved D. Material: peripheral blood, obtained on day 0 of MenACWY control vaccination. The receptor was derived from an adult in good health. The CDR3, as DNA: TGTGCCAGCAGTTATGTGTACGATACGCAGTATTTT. It specifies CASSYVYDTQYF.